The present entry profiles one T cell receptor (beta chain) with its context. Its antigen is not identified. This sample is part of a study of cytomegalovirus exposure and HLA in healthy donors. About the research overall: There were tens of millions of unique TCRs (from HLA-typed donors) in an early data release.

PCR was performed using 60 Vbeta and 13 Jbeta primers. Source study methods: Counted up in a later analysis, unique TCR beta chains came to 65 million to 100 million, with around 11 million shared. Measured with immunoSEQ multiplex PCR; TCRdb has only the in-frame clones, and not every one. The V and J calls and clone size are taken from that table; D and trimming were inferred from the DNA. Counted here are about 190,000 clones, approximately 79% occurring once; the ten biggest clones make up roughly 1.6%. Whole-study findings and limits: Testing in vitro showed a few CMV-associated chains specific for CMV antigens. Most of the TCR beta V segments (in an earlier analysis) were productive either about 87% or about 30% of the time.

Sequencing was performed on PBMCs. This TCR derives from a woman under 30 in good health and CMV-seronegative.

This CDR3 is CASSVTWTGAKNIQYF. The CDR3 DNA is TGTGCCAGCAGCGTCACGTGGACAGGGGCCAAAAACATTCAGTACTTC. The rearrangement links TRBV9 to TRBJ2-4; 8 nucleotides agree with TRBD1. Germline trimming cut 2 bases from V and 1 base from J; bases unmatched to any gene: 5. Germline CDR1 reads SGDLS; CDR2 reads YYNGEE. The CDR3 sequence is 16 residues long.